These 18 T cell receptor beta chains were all obtained from the same sample, sequenced in a study of shared clonotypes between healthy human individuals. TCRdb's table, derived via immunoSEQ multiplex PCR, lists solely in-frame clones and lacks some. Seen here are approximately 710,000 clones, roughly 91% observed once, and the top ten hold less than 40%. What was sequenced was memory CD8+ T cells from PBMCs. Regarding subset: CD45RO+ cells pooled with CCR7-negative TemRA cells. The receptors shown here come from a man between 18 and 35 years old in good health. Some clones in this sample may be carry-over from other donors' samples.

This rearrangement joins TRBV2 to TRBJ2-3; TRBD2 matches at 10 bases. Germline values: CDR1 SNHLY, CDR2 FYNNEI. V was pared by 5 bases and J by 6 bases, with 11 bases of the junction left unmatched. CDR3 length: 16 amino acids. Here the CDR3 reads CASSRLAGVNWDTQYF. CDR3 DNA sequence: TGTGCCAGCAGTCGACTAGCGGGCGTGAATTGGGATACGCAGTATTTT. The full variable domain, completed using reference TRBV2 and TRBJ2-3, is EPEVTQTPSHQVTQMGQEVILRCVPISNHLYFYWYRQILGQKVEFLVSFYNNEISEKSEIFDDQFSVERPDGSNFTLKIRSTKLEDSAMYFCASSRLAGVNWDTQYFGPGTRLTVL.

This chain joins TRBV7-9 and TRBJ2-1; D remains unclear. V gave up 7 bases and J gave up 9 bases, with 10 bases separating them. Looked up from germline, CDR1 is SEHNR and CDR2 is FQNEAQ (reference sequence). CDR3 length: 11 residues. The CDR3 nucleotides read TGTGCCAGCACCCCTGCCAGTGAGCAGTTCTTC. Protein sequence: CASTPASEQFF.

The rearrangement links TRBV9 to TRBJ2-3, with D unresolved. Trimming cost V 1 base and J 2 bases, with 5 bases left between them. Germline CDR1 is SGDLS and CDR2 is YYNGEE. The CDR3 loop spans 13 amino acids. The CDR3 bases are TGTGCCAGCAGCGTAAAGGACACAGATACGCAGTATTTT. The encoded protein is CASSVKDTDTQYF.

The chain is built from TRBV6-5 and TRBJ2-5, with 9 positions matching TRBD1. Germline V lookup: CDR1 MNHEY, CDR2 SVGAGI. CDR3 length: 13 amino acids. V lost 5 bases to trimming and J lost 9 bases; unmatched junction nucleotides: 7. The chain's CDR3 is CASSGTGTVAQYF. The CDR3 nucleotides read TGTGCCAGCAGTGGGACAGGGACGGTGGCCCAGTACTTC.

This clone has more than one count but fewer than ten. The V call is TRBV4-1, the J call TRBJ1-1, with D possibly TRBD1 on 6 matching bases. The CDR3 consists of 17 residues. The V and J ends lost 4 bases and 0 bases respectively, with 18 bases between them. Germline values: CDR1 MGHRA, CDR2 YSYEKL. In DNA, the CDR3 is TGCGCCAGCAGCCGTCTTTGGGGGGCTCCTATGAACACTGAAGCTTTCTTT. Its protein product is CASSRLWGAPMNTEAFF.

J is TRBJ1-1 and V is TRBV5-4, with 9 bases fitting TRBD1. The CDR3 loop spans 15 amino acids. The V gene's germline CDR1 is SGHNT and CDR2 YYREEE (reference sequence). After removal of 0 bases from V and 4 bases from J, the junction contained 4 bases not matched to a gene. In DNA form, the CDR3 reads TGTGCCAGCAGCTTGGACAGGGGGCCATTCACTGAAGCTTTCTTT. Translating it yields CASSLDRGPFTEAFF.

This clone was observed a single time. This chain joins TRBV7-2 and TRBJ2-2; D might be TRBD1 or TRBD2, each matching 5 bases. Germline CDR1 reads SGHTA; CDR2 reads FQGNSA. With 5 bases removed from V and 4 bases from J, the gap between germline ends came to 17 bases. The CDR3 sequence is 16 residues long. The CDR3 here is CASSPRLGRGTGELFF. In DNA form, the CDR3 reads TGTGCCAGCAGCCCCCGTTTGGGACGGGGCACCGGGGAGCTGTTTTTT.

This chain links TRBV29-1 with TRBJ1-1; D gene uncertain. The CDR3 is 9 amino acids. With 6 bases removed from V and 6 bases from J, the gap between germline ends came to 5 bases. Germline CDR1 SQVTM, CDR2 ANQGSEA. CDR3: CSVAPEAFF. The CDR3 DNA is TGCAGCGTGGCTCCTGAAGCTTTCTTT.

The chain couples TRBV30 to TRBJ2-1; D perhaps matches TRBD2 (7 bases). In germline, CDR1 is GTSNPN, CDR2 SVGIG (reference sequence). The CDR3 has 12 residues. The germline V and J ends were trimmed by 4 bases and 9 bases, with 13 bases remaining between them. The CDR3 loop reads CAWIPAGAEQFF. The CDR3 region has the DNA TGTGCCTGGATTCCTGCGGGGGCTGAGCAGTTCTTC.

This clone has a count of ten or more. This sample includes further DNA sequences coding for the same CDR3. V is TRBV9 and J is TRBJ2-1, with 9 bases identical to TRBD1. Germline values: CDR1 SGDLS, CDR2 YYNGEE. There are 15 residues in the CDR3. Trimming removed 1 base from V and 4 bases from J; junction bases left unmatched: 3. The CDR3 coding sequence is TGTGCCAGCAGCGTAAGTGGGACAGGGTACAATGAGCAGTTCTTC. It translates to CASSVSGTGYNEQFF.

V and J are TRBV4-1 and TRBJ2-2; D may match TRBD1 or TRBD2 (6 bases each). This CDR3 contains 14 residues. The V gene's germline CDR1 is MGHRA and CDR2 YSYEKL. The ends were cut back, 3 bases at V and 5 bases at J, with 10 bases in the middle. CDR3 bases: TGCGCCAGCAGCCACGGAGGGGGAACCGGGGAGCTGTTTTTT. This gives the protein CASSHGGGTGELFF.

This clone was detected once. The gene calls are TRBV11-2 and TRBJ2-7, with D perhaps TRBD2 (6 bases). Trimming stripped 4 bases from V and 3 bases from J, with 10 bases between. Germline loops: CDR1 SGHAT, CDR2 FQNNGV. The CDR3 length is 13 residues. The CDR3 loop is CASSSAAGYEQYF. As DNA, the CDR3 is TGTGCCAGCAGCTCGGCAGCGGGCTACGAGCAGTACTTC.

The chain is built from TRBV7-9 and TRBJ2-7, with TRBD1 matching over 10 bases. Per the germline V gene, CDR1 is SEHNR and CDR2 is FQNEAQ (reference sequence). The CDR3 runs to 14 residues. The V and J ends lost 5 bases and 6 bases, in that order; junction bases with no gene match: 7. The CDR3 nucleotides are TGTGCCAGCAGCCCGGACAGGGGGGTCGTCGAGCAGTACTTC. This gives the protein CASSPDRGVVEQYF.

This clone was seen at least ten times. The chain has TRBV7-8 and TRBJ2-6; D possibly corresponds to TRBD1 (5 bases). Germline values: CDR1 SGHVS, CDR2 FQNEAQ. Trimming pared 5 bases from V and 0 bases from J, leaving 17 bases between. The CDR3 is 18 residues long. For the CDR3, the DNA is TGTGCCAGCAGCCGAACAGGTCTCGACTTCTCTGGGGCCAACGTCCTGACTTTC. This gives the protein CASSRTGLDFSGANVLTF.

A word on this clone: Other nucleotide sequences from this sample produce the same CDR3. This sequence joins TRBV27 and TRBJ1-2; D gene uncertain. The CDR3 runs 12 residues. V lost 4 bases and J 4 bases, leaving 7 bases between the germline ends. CDR1 and CDR2 (germline): MNHEY, SMNVEV (reference sequence). CDR3 in DNA: TGTGCCAGCAGTTCCCAAGGCTATGGCTACACCTTC. Translating it yields CASSSQGYGYTF.

This clone appeared a single time. The genes are TRBV7-8 and TRBJ2-1; a possible D gene is TRBD2 (5 bases). Germline CDR1 and CDR2: SGHVS and FQNEAQ. The CDR3 contains 15 residues. Trimming pared 5 bases from V and 1 base from J, leaving 12 bases between. CDR3 nucleotide sequence: TGTGCCAGCAGCCCCGGGGAGCAATCCTACAATGAGCAGTTCTTC. Translated, it gives CASSPGEQSYNEQFF. The variable domain in full, completed from reference TRBV7-8 and TRBJ2-1, reads GAGVSQSPRYKVAKRGQDVALRCDPISGHVSLFWYQQALGQGPEFLTYFQNEAQLDKSGLPSDRFFAERPEGSVSTLKIQRTQQEDSAVYLCASSPGEQSYNEQFFGPGTRLTVL.

This sequence joins TRBV6-5 and TRBJ2-7, with D possibly matching TRBD1 (5 bases). Germline CDR1 MNHEY, CDR2 SVGAGI. Trimming took 6 bases from V and 2 from J, leaving 8 bases between them. The CDR3 spans 12 residues. The CDR3 nucleotides read TGTGCCAGCAGGGCAGGGCCCTACGAGCAGTACTTC. Its translation is CASRAGPYEQYF.

The rearrangement uses TRBV25-1 and TRBJ1-2; D is ambiguous. Per the germline V gene, CDR1 is MGHDK and CDR2 is SYGVNS. The CDR3 runs 13 residues. Trimming removed 1 base from V and 1 base from J, with 4 bases in between. CDR3 residues: CASSELDNYGYTF. For the CDR3, the DNA is TGTGCCAGCAGTGAATTAGATAACTATGGCTACACCTTC.